These 7 T cell receptor beta chains share one sample of origin, sequenced in a study of spatial heterogeneity in lung cancer. The time point is: sample taken at primary tumor resection. TCRdb re-called the 5' RACE reads through MiXCR, storing one row per CDR3 protein. The sample consists of thousands of distinct CDR3 sequences, 4% to 5.5% of them appearing once. The source material was normal lung tissue next to the tumor, sampled at surgery. Receptors originate from a female donor with early-stage non-small cell lung cancer.

The rearrangement links TRBV5-4 to TRBJ1-1; 10 bases agree with TRBD1. Germline-derived CDR1 and CDR2 are SGHNT and YYREEE (reference sequence). The CDR3 contains 14 residues. The J segment lost 5 bases and the V segment lost 6 bases, leaving 7 bases of the junction unmatched. CDR3 nucleotide sequence: TGTGCCAGCACCGCGGACAGGGGGAAAACTGAAGCTTTCTTT. Translated: CASTADRGKTEAFF.

This clonotype has at least ten counts. V is TRBV5-1 and J is TRBJ2-7; D is unclear. The germline gives CDR1 SGHRS, CDR2 YFSETQ. Trimming took 1 base from V and 3 from J, leaving 14 bases between them. The CDR3 covers 15 residues. In DNA form, the CDR3 reads TGCGCCAGCAGCTTGCGCCGAGACCCAGTCTACGAGCAGTACTTC. Its translation is CASSLRRDPVYEQYF. Complete variable domain (other parts from reference TRBV5-1 and TRBJ2-7): KAGVTQTPRYLIKTRGQQVTLSCSPISGHRSVSWYQQTPGQGLQFLFEYFSETQRNKGNFPGRFSGRQFSNSRSEMNVSTLELGDSALYLCASSLRRDPVYEQYFGPGTRLTVT.

This clonotype is classed as medium-sized (0.01 to 0.1%). This CDR3 reads CASSEASTPPYEQYF. The CDR3 DNA reads as TGTGCCAGCAGTGAAGCGAGCACGCCCCCCTACGAGCAGTACTTC. The J gene is TRBJ2-7, the V gene TRBV6-1, with unresolved D. Trimming took 0 bases from V and 2 from J, leaving 11 bases between them. There are 15 residues in the CDR3. From germline, CDR1 is MNHNS and CDR2 SASEGT.

The table lists this clonotype with many counts. This chain connects TRBV20-1 to TRBJ2-3; 8 nucleotides align to TRBD2. Unmatched junction bases numbered 6, after V lost 0 bases and J lost 4 bases. Germline CDR1 is DFQATT and CDR2 is SNEGSKA (reference sequence). The CDR3 has 15 residues. The CDR3 sequence is CSARDLAGHADTQYF. The DNA for the CDR3 is TGCAGTGCTAGAGATCTAGCGGGTCACGCAGATACGCAGTATTTT.

This clonotype was seen at least ten times. The CDR3 DNA reads as TGTGCCAGCAGCACAAATCCAACTAGCGGAACAAACAATGAGCAGTTCTTC. Its translation is CASSTNPTSGTNNEQFF. The chain carries TRBV9 and TRBJ2-1, with 8 nucleotides matching TRBD2. Unmatched junction bases numbered 14, after V lost 4 bases and J lost 5 bases. The CDR3 extends over 17 amino acids. Looked up from germline, CDR1 is SGDLS and CDR2 is YYNGEE.

This clonotype ranks as medium-sized. The CDR3 DNA follows: TGCAGTGCTAGAGTATTTGGGGACTTGCCACACACCGGGGAGCTGTTTTTT. It codes for CSARVFGDLPHTGELFF. J is TRBJ2-2 and V is TRBV20-1, with D possibly matching TRBD2 (6 bases). V was cut by 1 base and J by 3 bases, with 18 bases left in between. Germline lookup yields CDR1 DFQATT and CDR2 SNEGSKA (reference sequence). The CDR3 is 17 residues long.

This clonotype is medium-sized within its sample. The J gene is TRBJ2-5, the V gene TRBV7-2; 8 positions match TRBD1. CDR3 length: 13 amino acids. Trimming took 3 bases from V and 6 from J; bases not matched to a gene: 3. CDR1 is SGHTA and CDR2 is FQGNSA in the germline V gene. CDR3 sequence reads: CASSFDRGQTQYF. CDR3 DNA sequence: TGTGCCAGCAGCTTCGACAGGGGACAGACCCAGTACTTC.